Sequencing of this TCR beta chain was carried out in a study of cytomegalovirus exposure and HLA in healthy donors. Broader study findings: The classifier, whose performance was assessed in both the original and validation cohorts, reportedly diagnosed cytomegalovirus status with high specificity and sensitivity.

Notes on this clone: Its specificity is not known.

Amplification used 60 Vbeta primers and 13 Jbeta primers. Clones were sequenced by immunoSEQ multiplex PCR, and TCRdb holds only the in-frame ones, with some missing. Among 100,000 to 150,000 clones listed, approximately 80% were seen once. The TCR was taken from a boy between 2 and 10 years old in good health and CMV-seronegative. The sample taken for sequencing was PBMCs.

The CDR3 spells CASIWASEAFF. The CDR3, as DNA: TGTGCCAGTATTTGGGCTTCTGAAGCTTTCTTT. The chain combines TRBV19 with TRBJ1-1; D remains ambiguous. CDR3 length: 11 residues. Germline loops: CDR1 LNHDA, CDR2 SQIVND (reference sequence). V was shortened by 7 bases and J by 6 bases, with 9 bases between the two germline ends.